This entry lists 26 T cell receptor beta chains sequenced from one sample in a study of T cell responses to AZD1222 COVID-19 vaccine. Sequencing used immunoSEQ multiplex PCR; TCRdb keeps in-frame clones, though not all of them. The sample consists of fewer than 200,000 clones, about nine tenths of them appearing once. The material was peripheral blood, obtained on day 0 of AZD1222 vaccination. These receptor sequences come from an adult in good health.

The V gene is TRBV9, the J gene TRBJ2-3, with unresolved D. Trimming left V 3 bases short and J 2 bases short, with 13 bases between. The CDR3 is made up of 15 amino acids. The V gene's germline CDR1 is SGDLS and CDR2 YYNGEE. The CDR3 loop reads CASSAGVVNTDTQYF. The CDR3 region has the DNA TGTGCCAGCAGCGCTGGCGTAGTGAACACAGATACGCAGTATTTT.

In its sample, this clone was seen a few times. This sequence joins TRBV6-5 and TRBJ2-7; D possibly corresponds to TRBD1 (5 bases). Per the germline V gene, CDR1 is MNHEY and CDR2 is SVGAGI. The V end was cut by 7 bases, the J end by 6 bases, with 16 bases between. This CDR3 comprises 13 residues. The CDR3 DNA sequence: TGTGCCAGCACTAAGGACAAGTGGTCCGAGCAGTACTTC. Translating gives CASTKDKWSEQYF.

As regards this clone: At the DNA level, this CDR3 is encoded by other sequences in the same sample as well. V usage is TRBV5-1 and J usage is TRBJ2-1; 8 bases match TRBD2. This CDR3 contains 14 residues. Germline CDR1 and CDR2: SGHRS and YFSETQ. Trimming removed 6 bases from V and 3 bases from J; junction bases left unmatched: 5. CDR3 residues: CASTPGGGYNEQFF. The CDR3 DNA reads TGCGCCAGCACCCCGGGGGGGGGCTACAATGAGCAGTTCTTC. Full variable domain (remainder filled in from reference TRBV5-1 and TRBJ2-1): KAGVTQTPRYLIKTRGQQVTLSCSPISGHRSVSWYQQTPGQGLQFLFEYFSETQRNKGNFPGRFSGRQFSNSRSEMNVSTLELGDSALYLCASTPGGGYNEQFFGPGTRLTVL.

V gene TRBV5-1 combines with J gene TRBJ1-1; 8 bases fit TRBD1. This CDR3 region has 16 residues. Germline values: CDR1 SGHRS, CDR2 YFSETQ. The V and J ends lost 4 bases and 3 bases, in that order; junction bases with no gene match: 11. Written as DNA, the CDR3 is TGCGCCAGCAGCCCCAATGCAGGGGGCGCATACACTGAAGCTTTCTTT. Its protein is CASSPNAGGAYTEAFF.

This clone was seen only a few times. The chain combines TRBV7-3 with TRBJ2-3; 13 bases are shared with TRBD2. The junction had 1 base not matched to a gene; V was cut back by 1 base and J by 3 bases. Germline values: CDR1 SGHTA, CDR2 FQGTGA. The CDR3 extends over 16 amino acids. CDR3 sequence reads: CASSLRLAGGTDTQYF. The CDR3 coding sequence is TGTGCCAGCAGCTTAAGACTAGCGGGAGGTACAGATACGCAGTATTTT.

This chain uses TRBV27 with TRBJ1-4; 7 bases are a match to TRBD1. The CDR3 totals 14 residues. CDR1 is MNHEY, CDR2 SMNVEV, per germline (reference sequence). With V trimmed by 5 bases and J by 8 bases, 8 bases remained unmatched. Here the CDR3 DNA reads TGTGCCAGCAGTCAGTGGGACAGTAGGGAAAAACTGTTTTTT. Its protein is CASSQWDSREKLFF.

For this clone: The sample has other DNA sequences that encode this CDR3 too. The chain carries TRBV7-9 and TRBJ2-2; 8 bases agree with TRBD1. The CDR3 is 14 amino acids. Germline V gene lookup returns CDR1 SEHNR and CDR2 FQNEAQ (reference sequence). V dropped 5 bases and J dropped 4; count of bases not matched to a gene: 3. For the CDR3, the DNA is TGTGCCAGCAGCCAGGACAGGGTCACCGGGGAGCTGTTTTTT. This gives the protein CASSQDRVTGELFF.

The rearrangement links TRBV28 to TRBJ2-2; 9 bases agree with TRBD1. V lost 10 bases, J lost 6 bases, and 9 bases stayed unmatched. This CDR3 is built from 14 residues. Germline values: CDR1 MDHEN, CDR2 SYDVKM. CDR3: CAITLGTGPGELFF. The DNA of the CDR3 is TGTGCCATTACCTTAGGGACAGGGCCCGGGGAGCTGTTTTTT.

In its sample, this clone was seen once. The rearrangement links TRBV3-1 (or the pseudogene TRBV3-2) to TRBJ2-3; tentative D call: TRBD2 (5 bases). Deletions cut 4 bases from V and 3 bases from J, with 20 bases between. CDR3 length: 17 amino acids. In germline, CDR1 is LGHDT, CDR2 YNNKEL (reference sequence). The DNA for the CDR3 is TGTGCCAGCAGCCTCAACCCCATAGCCGGGGAAACAGATACGCAGTATTTT. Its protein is CASSLNPIAGETDTQYF.

The CDR3 protein is CAWRSTSAFSYNEQFF. DNA of the CDR3: TGTGCCTGGAGGAGCACTAGCGCCTTCTCCTACAATGAGCAGTTCTTC. This chain uses TRBV30 with TRBJ2-1; 7 bases align to TRBD2. This CDR3 region has 16 residues. Trimming at V came to 3 bases and at J to 0 bases, leaving 8 bases not matched to a gene. Germline lookup yields CDR1 GTSNPN and CDR2 SVGIG (reference sequence).

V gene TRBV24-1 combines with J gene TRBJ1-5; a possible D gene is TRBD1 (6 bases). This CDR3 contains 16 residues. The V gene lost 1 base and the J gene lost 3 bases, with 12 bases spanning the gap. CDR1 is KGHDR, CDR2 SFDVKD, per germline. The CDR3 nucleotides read TGTGCCACCAGTGATTTCAGCAGGGGTGACAATCAGCCCCAGCATTTT. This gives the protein CATSDFSRGDNQPQHF.

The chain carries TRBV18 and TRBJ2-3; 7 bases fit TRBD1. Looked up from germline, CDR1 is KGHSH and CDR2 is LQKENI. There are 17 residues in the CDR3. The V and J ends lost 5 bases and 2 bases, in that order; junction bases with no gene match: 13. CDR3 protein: CASSTGQVGVSTDTQYF. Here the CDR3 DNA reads TGTGCCAGCTCAACTGGACAGGTGGGGGTGTCCACAGATACGCAGTATTTT.

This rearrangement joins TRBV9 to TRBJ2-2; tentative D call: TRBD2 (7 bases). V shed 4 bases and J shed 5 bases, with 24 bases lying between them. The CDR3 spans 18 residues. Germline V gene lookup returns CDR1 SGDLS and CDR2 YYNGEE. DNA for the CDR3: TGTGCCAGCAGCCCCGCCGGGTGGGGGGGCGCAAGGACCGGGGAGCTGTTTTTT. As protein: CASSPAGWGGARTGELFF.

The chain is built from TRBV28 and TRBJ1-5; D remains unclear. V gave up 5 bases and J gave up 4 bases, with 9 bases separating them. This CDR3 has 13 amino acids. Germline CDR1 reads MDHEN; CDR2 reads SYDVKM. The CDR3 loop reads CASSKALNQPQHF. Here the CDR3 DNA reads TGTGCCAGCAGTAAGGCCCTTAATCAGCCCCAGCATTTT.

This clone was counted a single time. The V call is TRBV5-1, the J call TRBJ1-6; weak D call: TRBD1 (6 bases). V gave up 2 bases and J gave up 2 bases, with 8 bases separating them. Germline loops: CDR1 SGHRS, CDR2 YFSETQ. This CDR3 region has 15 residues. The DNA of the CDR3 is TGCGCCAGCAGCTTAGGACAGACCTATAATTCACCCCTCCACTTT. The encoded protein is CASSLGQTYNSPLHF.

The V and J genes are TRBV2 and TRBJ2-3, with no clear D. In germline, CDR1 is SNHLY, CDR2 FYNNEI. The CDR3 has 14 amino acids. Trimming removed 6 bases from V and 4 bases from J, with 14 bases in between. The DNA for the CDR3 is TGTGCCAGCAGACGACACCTTACGGCAGATACGCAGTATTTT. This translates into CASRRHLTADTQYF. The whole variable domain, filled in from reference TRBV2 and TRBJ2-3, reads EPEVTQTPSHQVTQMGQEVILRCVPISNHLYFYWYRQILGQKVEFLVSFYNNEISEKSEIFDDQFSVERPDGSNFTLKIRSTKLEDSAMYFCASRRHLTADTQYFGPGTRLTVL.

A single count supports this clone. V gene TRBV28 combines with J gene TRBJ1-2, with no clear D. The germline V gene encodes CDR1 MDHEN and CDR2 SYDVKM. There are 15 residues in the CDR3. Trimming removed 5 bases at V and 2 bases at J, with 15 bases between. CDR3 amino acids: CASSLQTTVNYGYTF. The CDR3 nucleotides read TGTGCCAGCAGTCTCCAGACGACGGTGAACTATGGCTACACCTTC.

The CDR3 region is CASHRDSSYEQYF. In nucleotides, the CDR3 is TGTGCCAGTCACCGGGACAGTTCCTACGAGCAGTACTTC. The chain joins TRBV2 to TRBJ2-7, with 7 bases that match TRBD1. The CDR3 runs 13 residues. V dropped 9 bases and J dropped 1; count of bases not matched to a gene: 6. Germline CDR1 and CDR2: SNHLY and FYNNEI.

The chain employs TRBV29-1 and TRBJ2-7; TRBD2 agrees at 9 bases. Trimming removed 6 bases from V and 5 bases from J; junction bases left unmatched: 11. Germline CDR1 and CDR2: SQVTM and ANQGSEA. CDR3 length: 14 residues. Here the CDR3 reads CSVDSSGRRNEQYF. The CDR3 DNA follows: TGCAGCGTAGATAGTAGCGGGAGACGCAACGAGCAGTACTTC.

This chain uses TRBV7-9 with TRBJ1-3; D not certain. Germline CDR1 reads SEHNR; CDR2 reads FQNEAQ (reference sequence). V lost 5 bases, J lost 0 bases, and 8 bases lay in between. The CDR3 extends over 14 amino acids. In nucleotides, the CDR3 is TGTGCCAGCAGCGGGGTCAGCTCTGGAAACACCATATATTTT. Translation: CASSGVSSGNTIYF.

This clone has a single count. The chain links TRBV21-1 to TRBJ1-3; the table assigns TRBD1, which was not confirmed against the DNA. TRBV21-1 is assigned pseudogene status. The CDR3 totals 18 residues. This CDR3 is CASSKHDSLGRPGNTIYF. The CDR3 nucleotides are TGTGCCAGCAGCAAACATGACAGCCTGGGTCGACCTGGAAACACCATATATTTT.

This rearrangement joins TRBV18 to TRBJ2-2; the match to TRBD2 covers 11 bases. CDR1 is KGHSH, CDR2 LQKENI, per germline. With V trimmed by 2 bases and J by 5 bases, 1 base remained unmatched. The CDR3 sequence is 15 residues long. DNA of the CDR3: TGTGCCAGCTCACCAGGGACTAGCGGAACCGGGGAGCTGTTTTTT. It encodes CASSPGTSGTGELFF.

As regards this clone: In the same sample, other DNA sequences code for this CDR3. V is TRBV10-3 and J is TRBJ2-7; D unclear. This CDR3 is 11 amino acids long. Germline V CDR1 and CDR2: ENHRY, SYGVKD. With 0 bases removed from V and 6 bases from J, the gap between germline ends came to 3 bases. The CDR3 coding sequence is TGTGCCATCAGTGAGTCTCGCGAGCAGTACTTC. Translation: CAISESREQYF.

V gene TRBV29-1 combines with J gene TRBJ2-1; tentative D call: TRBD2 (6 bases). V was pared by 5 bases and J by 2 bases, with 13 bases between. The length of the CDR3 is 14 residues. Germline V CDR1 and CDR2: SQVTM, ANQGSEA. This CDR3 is CSVRVTSAYNEQFF. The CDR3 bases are TGCAGCGTTCGTGTGACTAGTGCCTACAATGAGCAGTTCTTC.

CDR3 protein: CASSPETGGQPQHF. CDR3 nucleotides: TGTGCCAGCAGCCCGGAGACAGGGGGCCAGCCCCAGCATTTT. The genes are TRBV7-8 and TRBJ1-5, with 10 nucleotides matching TRBD1. V lost 5 bases to trimming and J lost 7 bases; unmatched junction nucleotides: 5. Germline V gene data show CDR1 as SGHVS and CDR2 as FQNEAQ. This CDR3 is 14 amino acids long. The complete variable domain, with remaining parts taken from reference TRBV7-8 and TRBJ1-5, reads GAGVSQSPRYKVAKRGQDVALRCDPISGHVSLFWYQQALGQGPEFLTYFQNEAQLDKSGLPSDRFFAERPEGSVSTLKIQRTQQEDSAVYLCASSPETGGQPQHFGDGTRLSIL.

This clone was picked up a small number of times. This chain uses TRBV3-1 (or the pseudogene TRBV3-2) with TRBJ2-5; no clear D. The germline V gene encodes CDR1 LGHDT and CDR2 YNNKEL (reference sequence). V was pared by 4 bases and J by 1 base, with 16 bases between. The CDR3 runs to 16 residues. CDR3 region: CASSPNERHTQETQYF. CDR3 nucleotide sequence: TGTGCCAGCAGCCCAAACGAGAGACATACCCAAGAGACCCAGTACTTC.